This entry lists 18 T cell receptor beta chains sequenced from one sample in a study of cytomegalovirus exposure and HLA in healthy donors. PCR amplification relied on 60 Vbeta primers (plus 13 Jbeta primers). TCRdb's table, derived via immunoSEQ multiplex PCR, lists solely in-frame clones and lacks some. The sample contains roughly 170,000 clones, 77% of which appear only once. The material sequenced was PBMCs. These receptors came from a woman in her 30s in good health and CMV-seronegative.

The V call is TRBV11-1, the J call TRBJ2-3, with D possibly being TRBD1 (6 bases). The CDR3 is made up of 13 amino acids. Germline assignment: CDR1 SGHAT and CDR2 FQDESV (reference sequence). The V and J ends lost 8 bases and 2 bases respectively, with 11 bases between them. CDR3 sequence reads: CASVGQHTDTQYF. The CDR3 bases are TGTGCCAGCGTAGGACAGCACACAGATACGCAGTATTTT.

The chain links TRBV6-1 to TRBJ2-6; D unclear. CDR1 is MNHNS, CDR2 SASEGT, per germline. The CDR3 is 15 residues long. The germline V and J ends were trimmed by 6 bases and 0 bases, with 9 bases remaining between them. The CDR3 coding sequence is TGTGCCAGCAGGGCTGTGATCTCTGGGGCCAACGTCCTGACTTTC. Its translation is CASRAVISGANVLTF.

The chain recombines TRBV9 with TRBJ2-5; D is possibly TRBD1 (5 bases). Germline CDR1 is SGDLS and CDR2 is YYNGEE. Trimming stripped 4 bases from V and 5 bases from J, with 21 bases between. This CDR3 region has 16 residues. CDR3 DNA: TGTGCCAGCAGCCCTCGATCCGGGCCAGGGTGGGAGACCCAGTACTTC. As protein: CASSPRSGPGWETQYF.

The J gene is TRBJ1-1, the V gene TRBV30; 10 bases agree with TRBD1. From germline, CDR1 is GTSNPN and CDR2 SVGIG (reference sequence). The CDR3 is 14 amino acids. Trimming took 5 bases from V and 4 from J; bases not matched to a gene: 7. CDR3 residues: CAWDRGPRSTEAFF. The CDR3 DNA sequence: TGTGCCTGGGACAGGGGGCCCAGGTCCACTGAAGCTTTCTTT.

CDR3 in DNA: TGCAGCGTTGGGGACAGAATGAACACTGAAGCTTTCTTT. As protein: CSVGDRMNTEAFF. The gene calls are TRBV29-1 and TRBJ1-1; 7 nucleotides agree with TRBD1. The CDR3 is made up of 13 amino acids. V lost 4 bases, J lost 0 bases, and 2 bases stayed unmatched. Per the germline V gene, CDR1 is SQVTM and CDR2 is ANQGSEA.

V gene TRBV9 combines with J gene TRBJ2-7; TRBD2 matches at 10 bases. Germline CDR1 SGDLS, CDR2 YYNGEE. The CDR3 runs to 16 residues. The junction had 11 bases not matched to a gene; V was cut back by 4 bases and J by 4 bases. This CDR3 is CASSPGGSGRFYEQYF. The DNA for the CDR3 is TGTGCCAGCAGCCCAGGGGGTAGCGGGAGGTTTTACGAGCAGTACTTC. Using reference TRBV9 and TRBJ2-7 for the parts outside the CDR3, the full variable domain is DSGVTQTPKHLITATGQRVTLRCSPRSGDLSVYWYQQSLDQGLQFLIQYYNGEERAKGNILERFSAQQFPDLHSELNLSSLELGDSALYFCASSPGGSGRFYEQYFGPGTRLTVT.

The rearrangement uses TRBV19 and TRBJ1-3; 8 bases are shared with TRBD1. Germline V gives CDR1 LNHDA, CDR2 SQIVND (reference sequence). The junction had 6 bases not matched to a gene; V was cut back by 6 bases and J by 8 bases. The CDR3 length is 13 residues. The DNA for the CDR3 is TGTGCCAGTAGGAAGGGACAGGACGACACCATATATTTT. Residues: CASRKGQDDTIYF.

This clone has more than one count but fewer than ten. The CDR3 coding sequence is TGTGCCAGCAGTGCCGCCGTGGGGGGTTACGAGCAGTACTTC. This translates into CASSAAVGGYEQYF. The chain links TRBV28 to TRBJ2-7, with D possibly being TRBD2 (6 bases). This CDR3 comprises 14 residues. The germline CDR1 and CDR2 sequences are MDHEN and SYDVKM. Trimming removed 5 bases at V and 4 bases at J, with 15 bases between. Complete variable domain (other parts from reference TRBV28 and TRBJ2-7): DVKVTQSSRYLVKRTGEKVFLECVQDMDHENMFWYRQDPGLGLRLIYFSYDVKMKEKGDIPEGYSVSREKKERFSLILESASTNQTSMYLCASSAAVGGYEQYFGPGTRLTVT.

This clone was detected only once. The rearrangement uses TRBV15 and TRBJ2-5, with 10 bases that match TRBD2. Germline V lookup: CDR1 LNHNV, CDR2 YYDKDF (reference sequence). The ends lost 0 bases at V and 4 bases at J; junction bases unmatched: 5. The CDR3 contains 16 residues. CDR3 DNA sequence: TGTGCCACCAGCAGAGACCAGCGGGAGGGCCGAGAGACCCAGTACTTC. Residues: CATSRDQREGRETQYF. The full variable domain, its missing parts supplied by reference TRBV15 and TRBJ2-5, is DAMVIQNPRYQVTQFGKPVTLSCSQTLNHNVMYWYQQKSSQAPKLLFHYYDKDFNNEADTPDNFQSRRPNTSFCFLDIRSPGLGDTAMYLCATSRDQREGRETQYFGPGTRLLVL.

The J gene is TRBJ2-7, the V gene TRBV7-3, with D perhaps matching TRBD2 (5 bases). The CDR3 is 14 residues long. Germline loops: CDR1 SGHTA, CDR2 FQGTGA. The ends were cut back, 8 bases at V and 3 bases at J, with 17 bases in the middle. The CDR3 reads CASLRGSRDYEQYF. The CDR3, as DNA: TGTGCCAGCCTACGCGGGTCCCGAGACTACGAGCAGTACTTC.

V usage is TRBV5-1 and J usage is TRBJ2-2; 9 bases map to TRBD2. Germline CDR1 is SGHRS and CDR2 is YFSETQ. The CDR3 covers 19 residues. V trimming: 0 bases; J trimming: 1 base; junction bases outside the gene matches: 10. CDR3 sequence (DNA): TGCGCCAGCAGCTTGGAGGGGACTAGCACGGGGAGGAACACCGGGGAGCTGTTTTTT. As protein: CASSLEGTSTGRNTGELFF. Based on the CDR3 plus reference TRBV5-1 and TRBJ2-2, the full variable domain is KAGVTQTPRYLIKTRGQQVTLSCSPISGHRSVSWYQQTPGQGLQFLFEYFSETQRNKGNFPGRFSGRQFSNSRSEMNVSTLELGDSALYLCASSLEGTSTGRNTGELFFGEGSRLTVL.

The CDR3 nucleotides read TGTGCCAGCAGTTTCTTCCTCGGGATACAGTCCACAGATACGCAGTATTTT. It codes for CASSFFLGIQSTDTQYF. V usage is TRBV27 and J usage is TRBJ2-3; TRBD2 might be the D (5 bases). The CDR3 has 17 amino acids. V was clipped by 3 bases and J by 2 bases, with 18 bases between them. Germline loops: CDR1 MNHEY, CDR2 SMNVEV (reference sequence).

The rearrangement uses TRBV7-9 and TRBJ1-1; tentatively, D is TRBD1 (6 bases). Germline-derived CDR1 and CDR2 are SEHNR and FQNEAQ (reference sequence). V lost 4 bases and J lost 8, with 17 bases in between. CDR3 length: 14 amino acids. The CDR3 region is CASSSQTGAREAFF. For the CDR3, the DNA is TGTGCCAGCAGCTCTCAGACAGGTGCTAGAGAAGCTTTCTTT.

This chain uses TRBV4-2 with TRBJ1-6, with a weak D call TRBD1 (6 bases). The CDR3 length is 19 residues. Germline V gives CDR1 LGHNA, CDR2 YNFKEQ. V gave up 4 bases and J gave up 4 bases, with 23 bases separating them. CDR3 sequence reads: CASSPRGTVSMSYNSPLHF. CDR3 in DNA: TGTGCCAGCAGCCCTAGGGGGACCGTGTCTATGTCATATAATTCACCCCTCCACTTT.

This clone came up a few times. This chain connects TRBV2 to TRBJ1-5; D might be TRBD1 (6 bases). The germline V and J ends were trimmed by 1 base and 9 bases, with 13 bases remaining between them. CDR1 and CDR2 (germline): SNHLY, FYNNEI. The CDR3 extends over 14 amino acids. CDR3 sequence reads: CASSEGQGTGPQHF. In nucleotides, the CDR3 is TGTGCCAGCAGTGAAGGGCAGGGGACGGGGCCCCAGCATTTT. The full variable domain, rest sourced from reference TRBV2 and TRBJ1-5, is EPEVTQTPSHQVTQMGQEVILRCVPISNHLYFYWYRQILGQKVEFLVSFYNNEISEKSEIFDDQFSVERPDGSNFTLKIRSTKLEDSAMYFCASSEGQGTGPQHFGDGTRLSIL.

The chain uses TRBV2 and TRBJ2-3; TRBD2 matches 7 bases. V was clipped by 2 bases and J by 4 bases; unmatched bases: 6. In germline, CDR1 is SNHLY, CDR2 FYNNEI. This CDR3 comprises 15 residues. DNA of the CDR3: TGTGCCAGCAGTGAACTAGCGGTGGGCTCAGATACGCAGTATTTT. Protein sequence: CASSELAVGSDTQYF.

The chain employs TRBV5-1 and TRBJ2-5; no firm D call. The germline V gene has CDR1 SGHRS and CDR2 YFSETQ. Trimming removed 1 base at V and 5 bases at J, with 3 bases between. The length of the CDR3 is 11 residues. The CDR3 DNA reads TGCGCCAGCAGCTTGCGTGAGACCCAGTACTTC. Translating gives CASSLRETQYF.

The chain uses TRBV7-9 and TRBJ1-4; D not resolved. Looked up from germline, CDR1 is SEHNR and CDR2 is FQNEAQ (reference sequence). V was trimmed by 5 bases and J by 8 bases, leaving 12 bases between them. The CDR3 loop spans 13 amino acids. CDR3 nucleotide sequence: TGTGCCAGCAGCCGAGAGTTGGAGGAAAAACTGTTTTTT. Encoded protein: CASSRELEEKLFF.